This T cell receptor beta chain was identified in a study of monozygotic twins with inflammatory bowel disease. Overall study findings and caveats: Repertoires of patients may have been made more variable by differing immunosuppressive treatments. The study found lower TCRbeta diversity (inverse Simpson) in IBD patients than in healthy co-twins.

The CDR3 length is 20 residues. Germline assignment: CDR1 SGHRS and CDR2 YFSETQ. As for this clonotype: What it binds is not known.

The draw for each donor consisted of a single 2.5 ml blood sample. In eight separate reactions per sample, cDNA was generated. TCRdb reanalyzed the 5' RACE reads and collapses them to one entry per CDR3 protein, without DNA. The sample has around 450,000 distinct CDR3 sequences. This chain joins TRBV5-1 and TRBJ2-1; as DNA is missing, the TRBD2 call by TCRdb cannot be tested. This sequence was found in a human donor with ulcerative colitis or Crohn's disease, or a healthy co-twin of an affected twin (not recorded which). The sample consisted of blood. The CDR3 is CASSSNPTSGGRSSYNEQFF.